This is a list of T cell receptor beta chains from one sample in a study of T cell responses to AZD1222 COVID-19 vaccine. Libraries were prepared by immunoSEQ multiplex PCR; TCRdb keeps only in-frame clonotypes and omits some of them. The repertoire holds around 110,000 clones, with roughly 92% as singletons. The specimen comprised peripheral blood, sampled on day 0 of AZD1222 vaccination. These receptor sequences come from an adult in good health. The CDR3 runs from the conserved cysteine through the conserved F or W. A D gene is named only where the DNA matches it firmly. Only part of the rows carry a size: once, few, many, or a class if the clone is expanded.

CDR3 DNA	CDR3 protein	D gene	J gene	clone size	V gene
TGTGCCACCAGCAGATATACAGGGGTCGGGCAGCCCCAGCATTTT	CATSRYTGVGQPQHF	TRBD1	TRBJ1-5	NA	TRBV15
TGTGCCAGCAGCCCCCTGCGCGCTAACTATGGCTACACCTTC	CASSPLRANYGYTF	NA	TRBJ1-2	NA	TRBV3-1/TRBV3-2
TGTGCCAGCAGTTACGGAGGGACAGGAAAAGAGACCCAGTACTTC	CASSYGGTGKETQYF	TRBD1	TRBJ2-5	NA	TRBV6-5
TGTGCCAGCAGGGACAGCCTCTCTGGAAACACCATATATTTT	CASRDSLSGNTIYF	NA	TRBJ1-3	once	TRBV25-1
TGTGCTAGTGGTTTGGTACTGGGGGGGGCTCCTAATGAAAAACTGTTTTTT	CASGLVLGGAPNEKLFF	NA	TRBJ1-4	NA	TRBV12-5
TGTGCCAGCAGCCAGCAGGGGACGAGCAATCAGCCCCAGCATTTT	CASSQQGTSNQPQHF	NA	TRBJ1-5	NA	TRBV28
TGTGCCAGCAGCTTCGCACAGAACCAAGAGACCCAGTACTTC	CASSFAQNQETQYF	NA	TRBJ2-5	NA	TRBV9
TGTGCCTGGACAGGGGGCGGGGACACCGGGGAGCTGTTTTTT	CAWTGGGDTGELFF	TRBD1	TRBJ2-2	NA	TRBV30
TGCAGTGCCCCGACAGGGGGAGGCTACACCTTC	CSAPTGGGYTF	TRBD1	TRBJ1-2	NA	TRBV20-1
TGTGCCAGCAGTGATTCTAGCGGGAGCAATGAGCAGTTCTTC	CASSDSSGSNEQFF	TRBD2	TRBJ2-1	NA	TRBV6-1
TGTGCCAGCAAAGTTAGGACAGGGGTTTACGAGCAGTACTTC	CASKVRTGVYEQYF	TRBD1	TRBJ2-7	NA	TRBV2
TGTGCCAGCAGCCGCCGTACCGGGACAGGGTATTCACCCCTCCACTTT	CASSRRTGTGYSPLHF	TRBD1	TRBJ1-6	NA	TRBV16
TGTGCCAGCTCACCGGCCGGGACAGGATCAGGCATGAACACTGAAGCTTTCTTT	CASSPAGTGSGMNTEAFF	TRBD1	TRBJ1-1	NA	TRBV18
TGTGCCAGCACGCGACGGACTGAAGCTTTCTTT	CASTRRTEAFF	NA	TRBJ1-1	NA	TRBV12-3/TRBV12-4
TGTGCCAGTAGTCCCTGGGGCACAGATACGCAGTATTTT	CASSPWGTDTQYF	NA	TRBJ2-3	NA	TRBV18
TGTGCCAGCAGCTTAGGAGGTTATAGCAATCAGCCCCAGCATTTT	CASSLGGYSNQPQHF	NA	TRBJ1-5	NA	TRBV13
TGTGCCAGCTCACCTTTTACTAGCGGGGGCTCCCAAGAGACCCAGTACTTC	CASSPFTSGGSQETQYF	TRBD2	TRBJ2-5	NA	TRBV18
TGTGCCAGCAGCTTAGGGGGCGGGAGGCTCCGCTCTGGGGCCAACGTCCTGACTTTC	CASSLGGGRLRSGANVLTF	TRBD2	TRBJ2-6	NA	TRBV7-2
TGTGCCAGCAGCCAAGATACTGGGTTGGGCTACACCTTC	CASSQDTGLGYTF	NA	TRBJ1-2	NA	TRBV3-1/TRBV3-2
TGTGCCAGCAGCTTAACAGGACAGGCTAACACTGAAGCTTTCTTT	CASSLTGQANTEAFF	TRBD1	TRBJ1-1	NA	TRBV7-3
TGTGCTAGTGGTTTGCAGACAGGGAGGAACGAGCAGTACTTC	CASGLQTGRNEQYF	NA	TRBJ2-7	NA	TRBV12-5
TGTGCCAGCTCACCAGGAGTGCTAGCGGGCAATGAGCAGTTCTTC	CASSPGVLAGNEQFF	TRBD2	TRBJ2-1	NA	TRBV18
TGTGCCAGCAGCTTAGGGGAGTATGGCTACACCTTC	CASSLGEYGYTF	NA	TRBJ1-2	NA	TRBV7-8
TGTGCCAGCAGCCCATTGACGGGGAACACCGGGGAGCTGTTTTTT	CASSPLTGNTGELFF	NA	TRBJ2-2	NA	TRBV11-2
TGTGCCAGCAGTTTGACGCCAGTCCCTAACTATGGCTACACCTTC	CASSLTPVPNYGYTF	NA	TRBJ1-2	NA	TRBV27
TGTGCCAGCACCCCCCCGGGCACTAGCGGTTACAATGAGCAGTTCTTC	CASTPPGTSGYNEQFF	TRBD2	TRBJ2-1	NA	TRBV9
TGTGCCAGCTCACCTCAGCGGGGGGGCCTCGATGAGCAGTTCTTC	CASSPQRGGLDEQFF	TRBD2	TRBJ2-1	NA	TRBV18
TGTGCCAGTAGTATACGGCCTACTGGGAACACTGAAGCTTTCTTT	CASSIRPTGNTEAFF	NA	TRBJ1-1	NA	TRBV19
TGCGCCAGCAGTGAGGGGGCCGCCTATAATTCACCCCTCCACTTT	CASSEGAAYNSPLHF	NA	TRBJ1-6	NA	TRBV10-1
TGCGCCAGCAGCAACTACAGGGTGGATGGCTACACCTTC	CASSNYRVDGYTF	NA	TRBJ1-2	NA	TRBV5-1
TGTGCCAGCAGTGAATATAGCAATCAGCCCCAGCATTTT	CASSEYSNQPQHF	NA	TRBJ1-5	NA	TRBV25-1
TGTGCCAGCAGCGAGCCTGCGAGGGGAGAAGGCACCGGGGAGCTGTTTTTT	CASSEPARGEGTGELFF	NA	TRBJ2-2	NA	TRBV21-1
TGTGCCAGCAGCTCCGGACAGGGGAATTCACCCCTCCACTTT	CASSSGQGNSPLHF	TRBD1	TRBJ1-6	NA	TRBV9
TGTGCCAGCAGCTCAAGGGTGGCAGATACGCAGTATTTT	CASSSRVADTQYF	NA	TRBJ2-3	NA	TRBV12-3/TRBV12-4
TGTGCCAGTAGTATAGAGGGGGGGTCGGGGACCCAGTACTTC	CASSIEGGSGTQYF	TRBD2	TRBJ2-5	NA	TRBV19
TGTGCCACCAGGCAGGTCGGGAGGACTGATCAAGAGACCCAGTACTTC	CATRQVGRTDQETQYF	TRBD2	TRBJ2-5	NA	TRBV15
TGTGCCAGCAGCAGACTAGCGGCCTCTAGTGCGCAGTATTTT	CASSRLAASSAQYF	TRBD2	TRBJ2-3	NA	TRBV11-2
TGCGCCAGCAGCTTGGAACCTCGGACAGGGGGAAAATACGAGCAGTACTTC	CASSLEPRTGGKYEQYF	TRBD1	TRBJ2-7	NA	TRBV5-1
TGTGCCAGCAGCGTAGTAGAGGGGGATACGCAGTATTTT	CASSVVEGDTQYF	NA	TRBJ2-3	NA	TRBV9
TGCGCCAGCAGCCCCGGGACCGGGAACATGAACACTGAAGCTTTCTTT	CASSPGTGNMNTEAFF	NA	TRBJ1-1	NA	TRBV5-1
TGTGCCAGCAGCGAGGGGGTGGGGAACTATGGCTACACCTTC	CASSEGVGNYGYTF	NA	TRBJ1-2	once	TRBV9
TGCAGCGTTGAAACTTTTCCTATGAACACTGAAGCTTTCTTT	CSVETFPMNTEAFF	NA	TRBJ1-1	once	TRBV29-1
TGTGCCAGTAGTACCCGGGACACCAAAAACACTGAAGCTTTCTTT	CASSTRDTKNTEAFF	NA	TRBJ1-1	NA	TRBV19
TGTGCCAGCAGCTTGGGGGCCGGCACTGAAGCTTTCTTT	CASSLGAGTEAFF	NA	TRBJ1-1	NA	TRBV7-2
TGTGCCAGCAGTTACTCCGGCGCTGGAGGAAACACCATATATTTT	CASSYSGAGGNTIYF	NA	TRBJ1-3	NA	TRBV6-5
TGTGCCAGCAGTTACTCGGGCCTCGGGGATGAAAAACTGTTTTTT	CASSYSGLGDEKLFF	NA	TRBJ1-4	NA	TRBV6-5
TGTGCCTGGAGCGCCGGGACAGGGAATTTTCATGAGCAGTTCTTC	CAWSAGTGNFHEQFF	TRBD1	TRBJ2-1	NA	TRBV30
TGCAGTGCTGGTGGTCCCGAGCGGGGGGCCGGGGAGCTGTTTTTT	CSAGGPERGAGELFF	TRBD2	TRBJ2-2	NA	TRBV20-1
TGTGCCAGCAGTTCCGGACAGGGAGAAAAACTGTTTTTT	CASSSGQGEKLFF	TRBD1	TRBJ1-4	NA	TRBV12-3/TRBV12-4
TGTGCCAGCAGCGAAGACAGGGGGCTTGGAAACACCATATATTTT	CASSEDRGLGNTIYF	TRBD1	TRBJ1-3	once	TRBV5-4
TGTGCCAGCAGCCAGGACGTACAGGGCTACAATGAGCAGTTCTTC	CASSQDVQGYNEQFF	NA	TRBJ2-1	NA	TRBV3-1/TRBV3-2
TGTGCCGTAGGTAGCTATGGCTACACCTTC	CAVGSYGYTF	NA	TRBJ1-2	NA	TRBV19